A selection of T cell receptor beta chains follows, all from one sample in a study of blood T cells in healthy people across ages. Each CDR3 protein is one row after TCRdb ran MiXCR on the 5' RACE reads. Among 450,000 to 700,000 distinct CDR3 sequences listed, roughly a quarter were seen once. The sample was blood. Receptors originate from a woman in her seventies in good health. The CDR3 runs from the conserved cysteine through the conserved F or W. D genes are given only for firm matches. The size entry is marked missing in some rows and otherwise reads once, few, many or a size class.

abundance,j_gene,v_gene,d_gene,CDR3nt,CDR3aa
-,TRBJ1-5,TRBV6-6,-,TGTGCCAGCAGTTATTTCTGGGAGAGCAATCAGCCCCAGCATTTT,CASSYFWESNQPQHF
-,TRBJ2-7,TRBV9,-,TGTGCCAGCAGCGTGCAGGGGAGCTCCTACGAGCAGTACTTC,CASSVQGSSYEQYF
-,TRBJ2-7,TRBV6-5,TRBD2,TGTGCCAGCAGTTACTATAGGACTAGCGACGAGCAGTACTTC,CASSYYRTSDEQYF
-,TRBJ1-1,TRBV5-1,-,TGCGCCAGCAGCTTGGGGCACCCGAACACTGAAGCTTTCTTT,CASSLGHPNTEAFF
-,TRBJ2-2,TRBV24-1,-,TGTGCCACCAGTGATTTCACCGGGGAGCTGTTTTTT,CATSDFTGELFF
once,TRBJ1-1,TRBV5-1,TRBD1,TGCGCCAGCAAACAGGGGCCCTTGAACACTGAAGCTTTCTTT,CASKQGPLNTEAFF
many,TRBJ2-3,TRBV4-3,TRBD1,TGCGCCAGCAGCCAAGGCGCCTCCGGGACAGGGGTGACAGATACGCAGTATTTT,CASSQGASGTGVTDTQYF
few,TRBJ2-3,TRBV6-1,TRBD2,TGTGCCAGCAGTGTGGGCCTAGCGGTGGGGACAGATACGCAGTATTTT,CASSVGLAVGTDTQYF
-,TRBJ2-1,TRBV12-3/TRBV12-4,-,TGTGCCAGCAGTTTCAGATCCCTGGGGGAGCAGTTCTTC,CASSFRSLGEQFF
-,TRBJ2-2,TRBV4-1,-,TGCGCCAGCAGTTCCCCCGGACAACCGAACACCGGGGAGCTGTTTTTT,CASSSPGQPNTGELFF
many,TRBJ2-7,TRBV6-5,-,TGTGCCAGCAGTTACTCGAAAAACTCCTACGAGCAGTACTTC,CASSYSKNSYEQYF
few,TRBJ1-1,TRBV5-1,-,TGCGCCAGCAGTCAAAAGCAGGGATCTGAAGCTTTCTTT,CASSQKQGSEAFF
-,TRBJ2-7,TRBV18,-,TGTGCCAGCTCACCGGACTTGGCAAAGTCCTACGAGCAGTACTTC,CASSPDLAKSYEQYF
-,TRBJ1-1,TRBV6-2/TRBV6-3,-,TGTGCCAGCAGTCGCCCCCAGGGAGGGGACACTGAAGCTTTCTTT,CASSRPQGGDTEAFF
many,TRBJ2-7,TRBV6-7,-,TGTGCCAGCAGTCACCTCTACGAGCAGTACTTC,CASSHLYEQYF
few,TRBJ2-4,TRBV20-1,TRBD1,TGCAGTGCTAGTCCATCGACCGGGACAGGGTTCGAAAACATTCAGTACTTC,CSASPSTGTGFENIQYF
few,TRBJ2-3,TRBV27,-,TGTGCCAGCAGTTTTAAAACAGTTTATGCCCCCGGGACGCAGTATTTT,CASSFKTVYAPGTQYF